The 20 T cell receptor beta chains reported below all come from one sample, sequenced in a study of tumor and adjacent non-tumor tissue in lung cancer. Three rounds of nested PCR, following a modified ARM-PCR protocol, produced the TCRbeta library. Using its own MiXCR run on the multiplex PCR reads, TCRdb lists one record per CDR3 protein. This sample yields approximately 100,000 distinct CDR3 sequences, of which 55% to 65% are seen a single time; roughly a fifth belongs to the top ten. The template was RNA from unsorted bulk tissue. This non-tumor lung sample came from over 3 cm beyond the tumor edge. Sequencing was carried out using distant non-tumor lung tissue. The receptors were sampled from a man between 25 and 39 years old with non-small cell lung cancer.

Here the CDR3 reads CASSLMSSWDTGELFF. CDR3 nucleotide sequence: TGTGCCAGCAGCTTAATGTCTAGCTGGGACACCGGGGAGCTGTTTTTT. The genes are TRBV7-3 and TRBJ2-2, with D tentatively TRBD2 (5 bases). The V gene's germline CDR1 is SGHTA and CDR2 FQGTGA. This CDR3 contains 16 residues. The V gene lost 1 base and the J gene lost 3 bases, with 12 bases spanning the gap.

Comment on this clonotype: A read error may produce the germline difference seen at one junction end. The V call is TRBV4-1, the J call TRBJ2-6; tentatively, D is TRBD1 or TRBD2 (5 bases each). The germline V gene encodes CDR1 MGHRA and CDR2 YSYEKL. CDR3 size: 17 residues. CDR3 sequence (DNA): TGCGCCAGCAGCAATGGAGGAACCCCCTCTGGGGCCAACATCCTGACTTTC. The encoded protein is CASSNGGTPSGANILTF.

About this clonotype: A much bigger clone sits one base away, suggesting this may be a read error. The V gene is TRBV4-1, the J gene TRBJ2-1, with a tentative D call TRBD2 (6 bases). V shed 4 bases and J shed 10 bases, with 11 bases lying between them. Germline CDR1 reads MGHRA; CDR2 reads YSYEKL. This CDR3 comprises 12 residues. CDR3 amino acids: CASSLDYAEQFF. CDR3 DNA: TGCGCCAGCAGCCTGGACTACGCGGAGCAGTTCTTC.

A remark on this clonotype: Mismatch with germline at one junction end may stem from a read error. V usage is TRBV12-3 or TRBV12-4 and J usage is TRBJ2-5, with 9 bases lining up with TRBD2. This CDR3 comprises 13 residues. The CDR3, as DNA: TGCGCCAGCAGGCGGACTAGCGAAGATACCCAGTACTTC. Translated, it gives CASRRTSEDTQYF.

This chain connects TRBV11-2 to TRBJ2-2, with a weak D call TRBD1 (6 bases). The CDR3 loop spans 15 amino acids. Germline CDR1 SGHAT, CDR2 FQNNGV. V was cut by 6 bases and J by 14 bases, with 25 bases left in between. This CDR3 reads CASSSNRVLAGNLFF. The CDR3 DNA sequence: TGTGCCAGCAGTTCGAACAGGGTCTTGGCCGGGAACCTGTTTTTT.

This clonotype was recorded once. The chain recombines TRBV6-5 with TRBJ2-7; D is unresolved. The V gene's germline CDR1 is MNHEY and CDR2 SVGAGI. The CDR3 has 15 residues. V was clipped by 0 bases and J by 2 bases, with 11 bases between them. Here the CDR3 reads CASSYSIAGTYEQYF. The CDR3, as DNA: TGTGCCAGCAGTTACTCGATCGCAGGTACCTACGAGCAGTACTTC.

Worth noting for this clonotype: A much bigger clone sits one base away, suggesting this may be a read error. The gene calls are TRBV6-1 and TRBJ2-7; weak D call: TRBD1 (6 bases). Germline V gives CDR1 MNHNS, CDR2 SASEGT. This CDR3 has 13 amino acids. Between the trimmed V and J ends, which lost 4 bases and 4 bases, there was a span of 11 bases. The CDR3 sequence: CASSVEQGYEQYF. The DNA for the CDR3 is TGTGCCAGCAGTGTGGAACAGGGTTACGAGCAGTACTTC.

Concerning this clonotype: A junction end diverges from the germline sequence, so it may reflect a read error. The J gene is TRBJ1-4, the V gene TRBV7-9; D uncertain. The germline gives CDR1 SEHNR, CDR2 FQNEAQ (reference sequence). This CDR3 region has 13 residues. The CDR3 here is CARSLTTTEKLFF. The CDR3 DNA reads as TGTGCCAGAAGCTTAACGACGACTGAAAAACTGTTTTTT. The full variable domain, rest sourced from reference TRBV7-9 and TRBJ1-4, is DTGVSQNPRHKITKRGQNVTFRCDPISEHNRLYWYRQTLGQGPEFLTYFQNEAQLEKSRLLSDRFSAERPKGSFSTLEIQRTEQGDSAMYLCARSLTTTEKLFFGSGTQLSVL.

This clonotype was observed a handful of times. This chain joins TRBV30 and TRBJ2-6; possibly TRBD1 or TRBD2 for D (5 bases each). CDR3 length: 15 amino acids. Germline loops: CDR1 GTSNPN, CDR2 SVGIG (reference sequence). Trimming stripped 2 bases from V and 0 bases from J, with 8 bases between. The CDR3 protein is CAWSRGTSGANVLTF. The CDR3, as DNA: TGTGCCTGGAGTCGAGGGACCTCTGGGGCCAACGTCCTGACTTTC.

On this clonotype: This sequence may be a read error, since a much larger clone differs from it by one base. The genes are TRBV20-1 and TRBJ1-5; 9 bases are a match to TRBD1. The CDR3 spans 16 residues. Losses at the gene ends were 0 bases for V and 5 bases for J; bases not matched to a gene: 8. In germline, CDR1 is DFQATT, CDR2 SNEGSKA (reference sequence). The CDR3: CSARDLRGQGDQPQHF. CDR3 DNA: TGCAGTGCTAGAGATCTCCGGGGACAGGGTGATCAGCCCCAGCATTTT.

There are many counts of this clonotype. The chain carries TRBV29-1 and TRBJ2-7, with D tentatively TRBD1 (6 bases). Trimming took off 6 bases at V and 3 bases at J, with 15 bases between the two ends. The CDR3 covers 13 residues. CDR1 is SQVTM, CDR2 ANQGSEA, per germline. CDR3 loop: CSVRDNSYYEQYF. CDR3 sequence (DNA): TGCAGCGTCAGGGACAACAGCTACTACGAGCAGTACTTC.

Points on this clonotype: This sequence may be a read error, since a much larger clone differs from it by one base. The V gene is TRBV4-1, the J gene TRBJ2-1, with TRBD2 matching 11 bases. Germline V gives CDR1 MGHRA, CDR2 YSYEKL. This CDR3 spans 14 amino acids. The CDR3 sequence is CATSVSGGADEQFF. In DNA form, the CDR3 reads TGCGCCACCAGCGTTAGCGGGGGGGCTGATGAGCAGTTCTTC.

To note about this clonotype: The junction departs from the called germline gene at one end, perhaps through a read error. The chain is built from TRBV12-3 or TRBV12-4 and TRBJ1-6; D is undetermined. CDR3 length: 17 residues. The CDR3 nucleotides read TGTGCCAGCAGTTTGAGAACCTTAGGAGATTGTAATTCACCCCTCCGATTT. Its translation: CASSLRTLGDCNSPLRF.

This clonotype was seen ten or more times. The rearrangement links TRBV20-1 to TRBJ2-7; tentative D call: TRBD1 (5 bases). The CDR3 loop spans 14 amino acids. Germline values: CDR1 DFQATT, CDR2 SNEGSKA (reference sequence). V shed 0 bases and J shed 6 bases, with 15 bases lying between them. The CDR3: CSARDTRSGFEQYF. The CDR3, as DNA: TGCAGTGCTAGAGATACCCGGTCAGGGTTCGAGCAGTACTTC.

For this clonotype: A read error may be the cause here, since a much bigger clone is one base away. This chain links TRBV12-3 or TRBV12-4 with TRBJ2-5; a possible D gene is TRBD2 (6 bases). CDR3 length: 14 residues. The V and J ends lost 6 bases and 1 base respectively, with 12 bases between them. DNA for the CDR3: TGTGCCAGCAGCATACCGGGACTCCAAGAGACCCAGTACTTC. Translated: CASSIPGLQETQYF.

A word on this clonotype: One end of the junction does not line up with germline, which may come from a read error. The V and J genes are TRBV11-2 and TRBJ2-1; 7 nucleotides line up with TRBD1. Germline V gives CDR1 SGHAT, CDR2 FQNNGV. This CDR3 has 13 residues. DNA for the CDR3: TGTGCCAGCAGCCGAATACAGGGGAATGGGCAGTTCTTC. It is translated as CASSRIQGNGQFF. The whole variable domain, remainder taken from reference TRBV11-2 and TRBJ2-1, is EAGVAQSPRYKIIEKRQSVAFWCNPISGHATLYWYQQILGQGPKLLIQFQNNGVVDDSQLPKDRFSAERLKGVDSTLKIQPAKLEDSAVYLCASSRIQGNGQFFGPGTRLTVL.

Points on this clonotype: The germline gene is not matched at one end of the junction; a read error may be the cause. The chain couples TRBV12-3 or TRBV12-4 to TRBJ2-7, with 8 bases matching TRBD1. The CDR3 length is 14 residues. CDR3 protein: CASSQGQGNHEKYF. In DNA, the CDR3 is TGTGCCAGCAGCCAAGGACAGGGAAATCACGAGAAGTACTTC.

Comment on this clonotype: The junction departs from the called germline gene at one end, perhaps through a read error. The chain employs TRBV6-1 and TRBJ2-5; 8 bases line up with TRBD1. The germline V gene has CDR1 MNHNS and CDR2 SASEGT. The CDR3 spans 17 residues. For the CDR3, the DNA is TGTGCCAGCAATGAACCTCGCGCAGGGGGCATCGGAGAGACCCAGTACTTC. Residues: CASNEPRAGGIGETQYF.

This clonotype was seen ten or more times. The CDR3 here is CASSSEFRSSEAFF. The CDR3 bases are TGTGCCAGCAGCTCAGAGTTCAGGTCCTCAGAAGCTTTCTTT. V usage is TRBV5-5 and J usage is TRBJ1-1; D remains unclear. V dropped 3 bases and J dropped 8 bases, with 17 bases sitting between them. CDR1 is SGHKS, CDR2 YYEKEE, per germline (reference sequence). This CDR3 contains 14 residues.

This clonotype was found many times. The CDR3 is CAGTGNSETQYF. CDR3 nucleotide sequence: TGTGCCGGTACAGGGAATAGTGAGACCCAGTACTTC. The chain recombines TRBV30 with TRBJ2-5, with a weak D call TRBD1 (6 bases). The CDR3 extends over 12 amino acids. V shed 8 bases and J shed 5 bases, with 15 bases lying between them. CDR1 is GTSNPN and CDR2 is SVGIG in the germline V gene (reference sequence).